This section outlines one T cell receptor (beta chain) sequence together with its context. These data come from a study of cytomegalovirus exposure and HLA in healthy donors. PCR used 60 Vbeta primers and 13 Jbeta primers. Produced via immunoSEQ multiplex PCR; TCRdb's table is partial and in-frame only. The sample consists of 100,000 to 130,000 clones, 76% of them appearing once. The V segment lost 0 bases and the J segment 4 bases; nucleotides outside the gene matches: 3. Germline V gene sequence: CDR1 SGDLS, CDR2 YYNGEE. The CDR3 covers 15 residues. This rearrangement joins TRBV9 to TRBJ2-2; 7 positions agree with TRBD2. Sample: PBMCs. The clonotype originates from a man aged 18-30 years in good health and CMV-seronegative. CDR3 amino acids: CASSVGAGPTGELFF. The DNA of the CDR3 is TGTGCCAGCAGCGTAGGAGCGGGACCCACCGGGGAGCTGTTTTTT.